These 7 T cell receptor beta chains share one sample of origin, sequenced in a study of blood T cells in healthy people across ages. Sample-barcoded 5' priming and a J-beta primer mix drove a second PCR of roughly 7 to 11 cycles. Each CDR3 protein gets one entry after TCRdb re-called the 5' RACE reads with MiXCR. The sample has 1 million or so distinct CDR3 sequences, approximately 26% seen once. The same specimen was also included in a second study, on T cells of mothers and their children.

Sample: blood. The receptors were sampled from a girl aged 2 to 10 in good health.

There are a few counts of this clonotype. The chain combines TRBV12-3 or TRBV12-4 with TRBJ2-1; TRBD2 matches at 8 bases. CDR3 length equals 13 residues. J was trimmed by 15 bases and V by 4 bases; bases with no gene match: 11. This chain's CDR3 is CASSSYGTSSLFF. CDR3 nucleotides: TGTGCCAGCAGTTCGTACGGGACTAGTTCATTGTTCTTC.

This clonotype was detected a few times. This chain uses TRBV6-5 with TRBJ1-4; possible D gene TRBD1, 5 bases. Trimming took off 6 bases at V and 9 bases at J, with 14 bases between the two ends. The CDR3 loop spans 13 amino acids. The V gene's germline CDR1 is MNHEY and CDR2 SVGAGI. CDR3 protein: CASRTAATQKLFF. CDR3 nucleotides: TGTGCCAGCAGGACAGCCGCCACACAAAAACTGTTTTTT.

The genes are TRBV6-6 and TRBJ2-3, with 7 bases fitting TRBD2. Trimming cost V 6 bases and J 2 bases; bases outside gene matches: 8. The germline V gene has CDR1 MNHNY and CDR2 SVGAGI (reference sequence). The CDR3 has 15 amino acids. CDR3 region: CASSRNGGNTDTQYF. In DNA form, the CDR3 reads TGTGCCAGCAGCCGTAACGGGGGGAACACAGATACGCAGTATTTT.

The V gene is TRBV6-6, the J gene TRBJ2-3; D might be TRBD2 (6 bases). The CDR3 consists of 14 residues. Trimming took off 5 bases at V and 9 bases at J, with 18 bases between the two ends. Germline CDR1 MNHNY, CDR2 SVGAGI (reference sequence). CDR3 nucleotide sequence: TGTGCCAGCAGTCCCAGGGAGGAGACTGGGACGCAGTATTTT. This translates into CASSPREETGTQYF.

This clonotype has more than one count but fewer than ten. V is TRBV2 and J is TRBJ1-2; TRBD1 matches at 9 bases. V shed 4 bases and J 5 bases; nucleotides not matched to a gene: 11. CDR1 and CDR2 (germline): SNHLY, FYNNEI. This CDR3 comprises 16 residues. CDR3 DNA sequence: TGTGCCAGCAGTGGGATCCCGGGACAGGGTACATATGGCTACACCTTC. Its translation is CASSGIPGQGTYGYTF.

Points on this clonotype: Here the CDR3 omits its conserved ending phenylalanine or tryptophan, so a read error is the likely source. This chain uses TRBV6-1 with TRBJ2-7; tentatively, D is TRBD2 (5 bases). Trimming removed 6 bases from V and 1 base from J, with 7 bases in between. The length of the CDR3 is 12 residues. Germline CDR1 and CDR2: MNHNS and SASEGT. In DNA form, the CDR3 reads TGTGCCAGCAGGGACTGGTCCTACGAGCAGTACCTC. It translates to CASRDWSYEQYL.

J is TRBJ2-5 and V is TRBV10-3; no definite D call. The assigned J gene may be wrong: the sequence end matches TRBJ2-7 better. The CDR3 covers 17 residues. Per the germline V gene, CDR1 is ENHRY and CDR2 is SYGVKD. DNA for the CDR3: TGTGCCATCAGTGAGTCAAGGTCAACCCACCTTCTCGACGAGCAGTACTTC. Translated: CAISESRSTHLLDEQYF.